This T cell receptor (beta chain) was sequenced during a study of identical twins. MiXCR was run by TCRdb on the 5' RACE reads, yielding one entry per CDR3 protein. Among nearly 900,000 distinct CDR3 sequences listed, about 12% were seen once. After removal of 6 bases from V and 8 bases from J, the junction contained 7 bases not matched to a gene. The CDR3 has 14 amino acids. This clonotype turned up a few times. Another study also made use of these data, one on yellow fever vaccine responses in identical twins.

The chain links TRBV12-3 or TRBV12-4 to TRBJ2-1, with 10 bases fitting TRBD2. This TCR derives from a woman aged 18-30 years in good health. Sequencing used PBMCs. The chain's CDR3 is CASRRLGLADEQFF. The CDR3 DNA follows: TGTGCCAGCAGGAGGCTTGGACTAGCGGATGAGCAGTTCTTC.